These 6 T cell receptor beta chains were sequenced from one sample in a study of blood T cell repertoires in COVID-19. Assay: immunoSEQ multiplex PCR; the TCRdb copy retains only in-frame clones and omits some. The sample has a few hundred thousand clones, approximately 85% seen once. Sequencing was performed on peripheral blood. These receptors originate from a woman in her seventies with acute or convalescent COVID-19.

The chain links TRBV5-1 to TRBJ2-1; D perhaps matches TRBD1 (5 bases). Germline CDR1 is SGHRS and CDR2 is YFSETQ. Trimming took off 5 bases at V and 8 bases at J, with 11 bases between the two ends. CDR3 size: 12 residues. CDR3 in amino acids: CASRLGVDEQFF. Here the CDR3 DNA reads TGCGCCAGCAGGTTAGGGGTGGATGAGCAGTTCTTC.

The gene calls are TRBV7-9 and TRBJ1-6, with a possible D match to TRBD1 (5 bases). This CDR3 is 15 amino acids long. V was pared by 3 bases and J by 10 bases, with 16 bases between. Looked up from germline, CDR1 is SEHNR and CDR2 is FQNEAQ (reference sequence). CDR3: CASSLGPGESSPLHF. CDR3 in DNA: TGTGCCAGCAGCTTGGGCCCGGGGGAGAGCTCACCCCTCCACTTT.

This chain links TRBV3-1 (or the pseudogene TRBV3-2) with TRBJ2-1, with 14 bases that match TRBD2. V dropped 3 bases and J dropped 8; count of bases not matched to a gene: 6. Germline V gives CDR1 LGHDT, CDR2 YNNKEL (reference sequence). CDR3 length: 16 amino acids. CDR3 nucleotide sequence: TGTGCCAGCAGCCATTCGGGACTAGCGGGGGTGTATGAGCAGTTCTTC. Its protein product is CASSHSGLAGVYEQFF.

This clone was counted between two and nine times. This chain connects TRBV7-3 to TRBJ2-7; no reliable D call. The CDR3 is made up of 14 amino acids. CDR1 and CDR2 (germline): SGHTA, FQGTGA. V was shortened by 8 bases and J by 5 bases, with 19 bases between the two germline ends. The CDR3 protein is CASCEYAGCNEQYF. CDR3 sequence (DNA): TGTGCCAGCTGCGAGTATGCAGGCTGCAACGAGCAGTACTTC.

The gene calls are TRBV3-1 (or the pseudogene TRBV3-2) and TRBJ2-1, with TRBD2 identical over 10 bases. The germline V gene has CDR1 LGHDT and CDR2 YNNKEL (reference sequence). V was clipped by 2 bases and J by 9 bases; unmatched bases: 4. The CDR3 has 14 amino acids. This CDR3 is CASSQSGGAVEQFF. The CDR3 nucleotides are TGTGCCAGCAGCCAAAGCGGGGGGGCCGTTGAGCAGTTCTTC.

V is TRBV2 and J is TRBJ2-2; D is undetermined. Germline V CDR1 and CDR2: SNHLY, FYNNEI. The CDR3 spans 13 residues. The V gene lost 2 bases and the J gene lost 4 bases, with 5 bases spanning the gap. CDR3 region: CASSEHSTGELFF. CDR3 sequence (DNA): TGTGCCAGCAGTGAACACTCCACCGGGGAGCTGTTTTTT.